Each of the 16 T cell receptor beta chains below was sequenced from the same sample in a study of regulatory T cells in long-lasting Graves disease. Relying on iRepertoire HTBI primers and Arm-PCR of CDR3 regions, the team built TCR beta libraries. TCRdb called the multiplex PCR reads again in MiXCR, with one record for every CDR3 protein. The table records approximately 560,000 distinct CDR3 sequences, roughly a sixth of them present only once. Stated time point: newly diagnosed GD, antithyroid drugs for less than 3 months. From PBMCs, RNA was extracted and then used to make the TCR library. The data also belong to a second study, concerning T cells in Graves' hyperthyroidism and ophthalmopathy.

The starting material was peripheral blood mononuclear cells (PBMCs), obtained at new diagnosis, from a patient treated with antithyroid drugs. All receptors come from a young man with Graves disease.

This chain joins TRBV3-1 and TRBJ2-1; D assignment may be TRBD1 or TRBD2 (6 bases each). V lost 0 bases and J lost 15, with 12 bases in between. Per germline, CDR1 LGHDT and CDR2 YNNKEL (reference sequence). This CDR3 is built from 12 residues. The CDR3, as DNA: TGTGCCAGCAGCCAAGATTCGAGGGGGGCGTTCTTC. It codes for CASSQDSRGAFF.

This clonotype was seen many times. This chain uses TRBV20-1 with TRBJ2-2, with D possibly matching TRBD1 (6 bases). Trimming pared 1 base from V and 6 bases from J, leaving 12 bases between. Germline CDR1 DFQATT, CDR2 SNEGSKA (reference sequence). CDR3 length: 14 residues. In DNA form, the CDR3 reads TGCAGTGCTAGAGTCAACAGGGCCGCCGGGGAGCTGTTTTTT. This sequence encodes CSARVNRAAGELFF.

This chain uses TRBV11-2 with TRBJ1-3; 8 bases are shared with TRBD1. The germline V gene has CDR1 SGHAT and CDR2 FQNNGV. The V gene end was trimmed by 5 bases and the J gene end by 4 bases; junction bases not matched to a gene: 7. The CDR3 is 15 amino acids. The CDR3 bases are TGTGCCAGCAGCCCCCGGACAGGGTACGGAAACACCATATATTTT. Its protein product is CASSPRTGYGNTIYF. The entire variable domain, with the rest obtained from reference TRBV11-2 and TRBJ1-3, is as follows: EAGVAQSPRYKIIEKRQSVAFWCNPISGHATLYWYQQILGQGPKLLIQFQNNGVVDDSQLPKDRFSAERLKGVDSTLKIQPAKLEDSAVYLCASSPRTGYGNTIYFGEGSWLTVV.

The chain uses TRBV9 and TRBJ1-6, with a tentative D call TRBD1 (5 bases). V dropped 4 bases and J dropped 7 bases, with 15 bases sitting between them. CDR3 length: 15 amino acids. Germline V CDR1 and CDR2: SGDLS, YYNGEE. The CDR3 here is CASSPRDGGNSPLHF. In nucleotides, the CDR3 is TGTGCCAGCAGCCCTCGGGACGGAGGCAATTCACCCCTCCACTTT.

This clonotype was recorded at least ten times. The chain recombines TRBV2 with TRBJ2-7, with 10 bases fitting TRBD2. With V trimmed by 6 bases and J by 3 bases, 8 bases remained unmatched. CDR3 length: 15 amino acids. Germline V CDR1 and CDR2: SNHLY, FYNNEI. The CDR3 here is CASSGSGTSVYEQYF. DNA for the CDR3: TGTGCCAGCAGCGGTTCCGGGACTAGCGTCTACGAGCAGTACTTC.

The chain recombines TRBV12-3 or TRBV12-4 with TRBJ1-5, with unresolved D. The CDR3 has 14 amino acids. V lost 2 bases and J lost 6, with 11 bases in between. The CDR3 is CASSLQAGFQPQHF. CDR3 nucleotides: TGTGCCAGCAGTTTACAGGCGGGCTTTCAGCCCCAGCATTTT.

This clonotype was observed a handful of times. The CDR3 coding sequence is TGTGCCAGCAGTGAACAGACTAGCGACCTTAATGAGCAGTTCTTC. Protein sequence: CASSEQTSDLNEQFF. This chain joins TRBV2 and TRBJ2-1, with 8 bases identical to TRBD2. The CDR3 contains 15 residues. Germline V gene sequence: CDR1 SNHLY, CDR2 FYNNEI. V shed 2 bases and J 7 bases; nucleotides not matched to a gene: 7.

This clonotype was detected ten times or more. V usage is TRBV20-1 and J usage is TRBJ1-5; 11 nucleotides align to TRBD1. This CDR3 is built from 14 residues. The germline V gene has CDR1 DFQATT and CDR2 SNEGSKA (reference sequence). The V and J ends lost 6 bases and 3 bases, in that order; junction bases with no gene match: 4. The CDR3 region has the DNA TGCAGTGCGCGGACAGGGGGCTTCAATCAGCCCCAGCATTTT. Translating gives CSARTGGFNQPQHF.

The V call is TRBV5-1, the J call TRBJ2-7; maybe TRBD2 (5 bases). Per the germline V gene, CDR1 is SGHRS and CDR2 is YFSETQ. With 4 bases removed from V and 5 bases from J, the gap between germline ends came to 19 bases. This CDR3 comprises 15 residues. CDR3 coding DNA: TGCGCCAGCAGCCCCCGAGCGCGGGTCAGGAACGAGCAGTACTTC. Protein product: CASSPRARVRNEQYF.

The chain's CDR3 is CSARSGSGGSKNIQYF. The CDR3 region has the DNA TGCAGTGCTAGGAGTGGATCCGGGGGATCCAAAAACATTCAGTACTTC. The chain employs TRBV20-1 and TRBJ2-4; D perhaps matches TRBD2 (6 bases). Germline CDR1 and CDR2: DFQATT and SNEGSKA (reference sequence). Deletions cut 3 bases from V and 2 bases from J, with 17 bases between. The CDR3 runs to 16 residues.

A few counts support this clonotype. V and J are TRBV5-5 and TRBJ1-1; 9 bases align to TRBD1. Germline V CDR1 and CDR2: SGHKS, YYEKEE (reference sequence). V lost 6 bases, J lost 5 bases, and 11 bases stayed unmatched. This CDR3 contains 15 residues. CDR3 in DNA: TGTGCCAGCACCCCCTGGGGGACAGGGCCTACTGAAGCTTTCTTT. This codes for CASTPWGTGPTEAFF.

The chain employs TRBV9 and TRBJ1-3; no definite D call. V was clipped by 4 bases and J by 6 bases, with 14 bases between them. The germline V gene has CDR1 SGDLS and CDR2 YYNGEE. The length of the CDR3 is 14 residues. CDR3 coding DNA: TGTGCCAGCAGCAGCGTAGCCGGAGAAAACACCATATATTTT. Translation gives CASSSVAGENTIYF.

V and J are TRBV6-5 and TRBJ1-3; weak D call: TRBD1 (5 bases). CDR3 length: 13 residues. The V and J ends lost 2 bases and 4 bases respectively, with 6 bases between them. CDR1 MNHEY and CDR2 SVGAGI come from the germline V gene. The CDR3 reads CASSYRQGNTIYF. DNA of the CDR3: TGTGCCAGCAGTTACCGACAGGGAAACACCATATATTTT.

V gene TRBV20-1 combines with J gene TRBJ1-2; 7 positions match TRBD1. V dropped 6 bases and J dropped 4; count of bases not matched to a gene: 5. The germline V gene encodes CDR1 DFQATT and CDR2 SNEGSKA (reference sequence). The CDR3 is made up of 12 amino acids. CDR3 sequence reads: CSARTGPYGYTF. The CDR3 DNA is TGCAGTGCCAGGACAGGTCCCTATGGCTACACCTTC.

This clonotype was found many times. The chain combines TRBV28 with TRBJ1-5; no clear D gene. Germline CDR1 MDHEN, CDR2 SYDVKM. Between the trimmed V and J ends, which lost 3 bases and 7 bases, there was a span of 13 bases. The CDR3 has 14 residues. DNA of the CDR3: TGTGCCAGCAGTTTTGGCTTAGGCGAACAGCCCCAGCATTTT. Encoded protein: CASSFGLGEQPQHF.

This clonotype turned up a few times. The genes are TRBV29-1 and TRBJ2-1, with D unresolved. The CDR3 is 12 amino acids. Trimming shortened V by 3 bases and J by 5 bases, and 8 bases separated the two germline ends. CDR1 SQVTM and CDR2 ANQGSEA come from the germline V gene. CDR3 bases: TGCAGCGTTGATCCGGAAAACAATGAGCAGTTCTTC. This codes for CSVDPENNEQFF.